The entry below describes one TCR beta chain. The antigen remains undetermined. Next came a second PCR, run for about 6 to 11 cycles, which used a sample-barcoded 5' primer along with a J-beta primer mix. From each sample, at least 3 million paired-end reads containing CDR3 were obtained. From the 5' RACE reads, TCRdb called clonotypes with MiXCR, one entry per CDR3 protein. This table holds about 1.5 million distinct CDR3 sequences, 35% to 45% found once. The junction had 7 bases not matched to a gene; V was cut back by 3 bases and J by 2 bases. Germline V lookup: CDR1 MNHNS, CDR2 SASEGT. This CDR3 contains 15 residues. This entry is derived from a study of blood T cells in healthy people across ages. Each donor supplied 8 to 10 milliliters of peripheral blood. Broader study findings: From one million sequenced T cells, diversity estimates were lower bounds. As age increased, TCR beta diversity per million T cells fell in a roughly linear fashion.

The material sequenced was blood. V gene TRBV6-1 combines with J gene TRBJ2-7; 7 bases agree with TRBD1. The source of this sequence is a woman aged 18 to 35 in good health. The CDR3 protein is CASSEPGTATYEQYF. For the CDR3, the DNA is TGTGCCAGCAGTGAGCCCGGGACAGCGACCTACGAGCAGTACTTC.